Included here is one TCR beta chain sequence, with context. Its target antigen remains unknown. Within one base of it there is no much larger clone, and no base qualities were kept. The CDR3 sequence holds 18 residues, the cysteine and phenylalanine included. Only CDR3 DNA is held: 54 bases, read in frame from base 1. CDR1 and CDR2 are read off the germline V gene as SGHTA and FQGNSA. V ends up 7 bases short and J 6 bases short, with an unmatched junction base count of 21. This sample is part of a study of T cells after yellow fever vaccination (dated by TCRdb to about 2019). Study-level background: The SMART-Seq v4 Ultra Low Input RNA kit was used to prepare libraries from fractions with low cell numbers. The cohort comprised two healthy male donors, one aged 18 to 30 and one aged 30 to 40 years. Blood samples were taken at several timepoints before and after primary and secondary immunization, and bulk PBMC replicates and cell subsets were isolated. To follow T-cell clones before and after both primary and booster YFV17D yellow fever vaccination, bulk TCR alpha and beta repertoires underwent longitudinal sequencing.

The investigation overall reported the following: Because only a couple of donors were included in the study, the extent to which the findings can be generalized is limited. Computational filtering was required because FACS-sorted repertoires could contain abundant contaminating clonotypes from the bulk population. A small share of clonotypes was detected in both CD4 and CD8 compartments, with the overlap likely arising from convergent recombination. The secondary T-cell response was weaker than the primary response but faster, peaking on day 5 instead of day 15. Most clones expanded after primary vaccination were re-detected after the booster (almost 97% of CD4 and about 88% of CD8), suggesting broad memory maintenance.

The sample's treatment or condition, from its label and the paper: live attenuated yellow fever vaccine strain. PBMCs were isolated from peripheral blood using a standard Ficoll-Paque protocol. Dynabeads CD4 and CD8 positive selection kits were used to isolate the CD4 and CD8 T-cell fractions. TriZol was used to extract RNA from bulk PBMCs, CD4 and CD8 fractions, and dextramer-positive and dextramer-negative fractions. TCR cDNA was synthesized by 5'RACE template switching, which introduced a universal primer site and unique molecular identifiers. Priming of cDNA synthesis was performed from both the TCR alpha and TCR beta constant segments. Library amplification used two PCR steps, and the second PCR step added sample barcodes and sequencing adapters. Sequencing of libraries was performed on Illumina HiSeq 2500 (2x100 bp) or NovaSeq (2x150 bp). In the authors' own workflow: Demultiplexing of reads and collapsing into UMI consensus sequences were performed with MIGEC, and V(D)J alignment was carried out with MiXCR. Clonotypes responding to the vaccine were identified with edgeR on replicate PBMC samples, with the criteria of FDR below 0.01 and a log2 fold change above 5 up to day 15. Each bulk clonotype was labeled CD4 or CD8 based on which sequenced repertoire, CD4 or CD8, contained the clonotype at higher abundance. TCRdb reprocessed the public reads (quality trimming at Q25 with fastp, clone calling with MiXCR) and kept in-frame beta chains. Each CDR3 protein gets just one entry, which takes the most common genes and DNA from the rows behind it. These V and J calls rely on TCRdb rather than the paper's analysis. In this sample the table shows roughly 150,000 distinct CDR3 sequences, around 7.2% of which occur a single time. Under 3% of the sample comes from the top ten.

Recombination joined TRBV7-2 with TRBJ1-5; TRBD1 agrees with 7 junctional bases. This specimen consisted of CD4+ T cells sorted from PBMCs, obtained about 5 days after the first yellow fever vaccination. The receptor was isolated from a young man who received the YFV17D yellow fever vaccine. The nucleotides are TGTGCCAGCACCCTGAAGCCTTCCGGACAGGCCCTGGGTCAGCCCCAGCATTTT. Its translation is CASTLKPSGQALGQPQHF. The entire variable domain, with the stretches around the CDR3 drawn from the reference TRBV7-2 and TRBJ1-5 proteins, is GAGVSQSPSNKVTEKGKDVELRCDPISGHTALYWYRQSLGQGLEFLIYFQGNSAPDKSGLPSDRFSAERTGGSVSTLTIQRTQQEDSAVYLCASTLKPSGQALGQPQHFGDGTRLSIL.